Each of the 2 T cell receptor beta chains below was sequenced from the same sample in a study of cytomegalovirus exposure and HLA in healthy donors. The assay was immunoSEQ multiplex PCR, and TCRdb's table has in-frame clones only and misses some. The sample shows 130,000 or so clones, just under 90% of them seen only once. The specimen sequenced was PBMCs. The receptors come from a man aged 30 to 39 in good health and CMV-seronegative.

V is TRBV4-2 and J is TRBJ2-3; 8 bases fit TRBD2. CDR3 length: 17 amino acids. Per germline, CDR1 LGHNA and CDR2 YNFKEQ. Germline trimming cut 1 base from V and 6 bases from J; bases unmatched to any gene: 12. The CDR3 here is CASSQVLSGDLPDTQYF. CDR3 DNA sequence: TGTGCCAGCAGCCAAGTGCTTAGCGGGGACCTTCCGGATACGCAGTATTTT.

V and J are TRBV5-1 and TRBJ1-6; the D is unclear. V lost 1 base and J lost 6, with 17 bases in between. This CDR3 comprises 17 residues. CDR1 and CDR2 from the germline V gene are SGHRS and YFSETQ. CDR3 sequence reads: CASSLSADPGSNSPLHF. The CDR3 DNA is TGCGCCAGCAGCTTGTCTGCGGACCCGGGGAGTAATTCACCCCTCCACTTT. Variable domain in full (rest from reference TRBV5-1 and TRBJ1-6): KAGVTQTPRYLIKTRGQQVTLSCSPISGHRSVSWYQQTPGQGLQFLFEYFSETQRNKGNFPGRFSGRQFSNSRSEMNVSTLELGDSALYLCASSLSADPGSNSPLHFGNGTRLTVT.